What follows describes a single T cell receptor beta chain. Its antigen is currently unknown. V gave up 0 bases and J gave up 3 bases, with 9 bases separating them. Looked up from germline, CDR1 is ENHRY and CDR2 is SYGVKD. This CDR3 region has 14 residues. This specimen belongs to a study of cytotoxic CD8 clonotypes in ibrutinib-treated CLL. Background on the study: The subjects consisted of roughly 12 relapsed/refractory and fewer than 16 treatment-naive individuals, with 17 to 18 IGHV unmutated.

Study-level findings and limits: Higher circulating CD8+ T-cell counts strongly accompanied higher baseline clonality, above age-matched healthy donors. Baseline levels were approached again at progression, after clonality had risen at ibrutinib response.

The sequencing depth, 1 in 200,000 to 1 in 1 million T cells, was the target. Sequencing used immunoSEQ multiplex PCR; TCRdb keeps in-frame clones, though not all of them. The sample has more than 110,000 clones; about 84% are singletons. This chain uses TRBV10-3 with TRBJ2-7; D is undetermined. The receptor was isolated from a human donor with chronic lymphocytic leukemia. The specimen comprised PBMCs, sampled after 36 months of ibrutinib treatment. The CDR3 DNA follows: TGTGCCATCAGTGAGTCGAGTTTGAGCTACGAGCAGTACTTC. Its translation is CAISESSLSYEQYF.